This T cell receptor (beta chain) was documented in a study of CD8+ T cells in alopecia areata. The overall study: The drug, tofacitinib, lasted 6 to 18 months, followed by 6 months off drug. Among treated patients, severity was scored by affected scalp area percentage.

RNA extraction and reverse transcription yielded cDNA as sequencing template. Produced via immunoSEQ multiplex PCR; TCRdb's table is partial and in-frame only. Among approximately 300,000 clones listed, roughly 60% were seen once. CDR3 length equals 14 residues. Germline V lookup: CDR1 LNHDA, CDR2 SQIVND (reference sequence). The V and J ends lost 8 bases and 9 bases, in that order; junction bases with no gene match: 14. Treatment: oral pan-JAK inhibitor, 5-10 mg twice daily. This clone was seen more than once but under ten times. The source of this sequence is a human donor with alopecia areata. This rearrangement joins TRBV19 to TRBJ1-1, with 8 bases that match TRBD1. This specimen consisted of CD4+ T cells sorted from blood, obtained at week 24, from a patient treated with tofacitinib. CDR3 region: CASYRRDRTGKAFF. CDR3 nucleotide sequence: TGTGCCAGTTACCGTCGTGACCGGACAGGGAAAGCTTTCTTT.